The 20 T cell receptor beta chains in this list originate from one sample, sequenced in a study of vaccination and CD4 T cells after COVID-19. No cognate antigen is known for these TCRs. Sequenced with the Oncomine TCR Beta short-read assay was DNA taken from cultured CD4+ T cells. TCRdb re-called the PCR reads with MiXCR, one entry per CDR3 protein. The table has over 15,000 distinct CDR3 sequences, around 50% seen once. Indicated treatment: approximately 9-day PBMC culture with coronavirus spike peptide pools or control peptides (ViraFEST assay). Input material: CD4+ T cells from blood, cultured in vitro. The source is a human donor who had recovered from COVID-19.

This chain links TRBV6-1 with TRBJ1-2; 12 positions agree with TRBD1. Germline CDR1 MNHNS, CDR2 SASEGT. V was clipped by 6 bases and J by 8 bases; unmatched bases: 7. This CDR3 region has 14 residues. CDR3 in DNA: TGTGCCAGCAGGGGAACCGGGACAGGGGGCGGCTACACCTTC. Translation: CASRGTGTGGGYTF.

This clonotype was seen once. This sequence joins TRBV3-1 and TRBJ2-7; 9 nucleotides line up with TRBD1. This CDR3 contains 14 residues. Looked up from germline, CDR1 is LGHDT and CDR2 is YNNKEL (reference sequence). J lost 5 bases, V lost 1 base, and 3 bases had no gene match. CDR3 DNA sequence: TGTGCCAGCAGCCAAGGGACAGGGGTACACGAGCAGTACTTC. Its translation: CASSQGTGVHEQYF.

A remark on this clonotype: At one boundary the junction diverges from the germline segment, which might be a read error. The V and J genes are TRBV12-3 or TRBV12-4 and TRBJ2-6; D gene ambiguous. CDR3 length: 15 residues. The CDR3 reads CASTSGFSRANVLTF. CDR3 coding DNA: TGTGCCAGCACTTCGGGCTTCTCTAGGGCCAACGTCCTGACTTTC.

This clonotype showed up just a few times. V usage is TRBV7-2 and J usage is TRBJ2-3; TRBD1 matches at 8 bases. V lost 1 base, J lost 0 bases, and 0 bases stayed unmatched. CDR1 is SGHTA, CDR2 FQGNSA, per germline. This CDR3 contains 15 residues. The CDR3 region has the DNA TGTGCCAGCAGCTTAGGACAGGGGAGCACAGATACGCAGTATTTT. Translating gives CASSLGQGSTDTQYF.

The rearrangement joins TRBV6-1 to TRBJ1-4; no definite D call. CDR1 and CDR2 (germline): MNHNS, SASEGT. The V and J ends lost 6 bases and 7 bases respectively, with 9 bases between them. CDR3 size: 12 residues. The DNA for the CDR3 is TGTGCCAGCAGAAGGAAGGGTGAAAAACTGTTTTTT. Protein: CASRRKGEKLFF.

CDR3 coding DNA: TGTGCCAGCAGCAATAGCAGGGACTATGGCTACACCTTC. This translates into CASSNSRDYGYTF. The chain carries TRBV5-4 and TRBJ1-2, with D perhaps matching TRBD1 (5 bases). This CDR3 contains 13 residues. Germline-derived CDR1 and CDR2 are SGHNT and YYREEE (reference sequence). V lost 4 bases, J lost 3 bases, and 10 bases lay in between.

This clonotype is judged medium-sized. The chain uses TRBV6-1 and TRBJ1-1; D is ambiguous. Germline V gene data show CDR1 as MNHNS and CDR2 as SASEGT. CDR3 size: 14 residues. Trimming removed 4 bases at V and 13 bases at J, with 22 bases between. The CDR3 DNA sequence: TGTGCCAGCAGTGTCAGAAACGAAGGGAGGGATGGTTTCTTT. Translation gives CASSVRNEGRDGFF.

This clonotype came up a few times. This sequence joins TRBV6-1 and TRBJ1-5; maybe TRBD1 (5 bases). This CDR3 is 14 amino acids long. Germline values: CDR1 MNHNS, CDR2 SASEGT. The V end was cut by 4 bases, the J end by 0 bases, with 7 bases between. CDR3 sequence (DNA): TGTGCCAGCAGTGGCAGGGTTAGCAATCAGCCCCAGCATTTT. Protein product: CASSGRVSNQPQHF.

The chain joins TRBV2 to TRBJ1-5; D is undetermined. The V and J ends lost 7 bases and 0 bases respectively, with 7 bases between them. This CDR3 is 13 amino acids long. From germline, CDR1 is SNHLY and CDR2 FYNNEI. The CDR3, as DNA: TGTGCCAGCAATATTAATAGCAATCAGCCCCAGCATTTT. Its protein product is CASNINSNQPQHF.

CDR3 sequence: CASSQGLGNQPQHF. DNA for the CDR3: TGTGCCAGCAGTCAGGGGCTGGGCAATCAGCCCCAGCATTTT. The chain joins TRBV4-2 to TRBJ1-5, with D perhaps matching TRBD1 (6 bases). Germline CDR1 and CDR2: LGHNA and YNFKEQ. CDR3 length: 14 amino acids. V was cut by 6 bases and J by 2 bases, with 11 bases left in between.

This chain connects TRBV29-1 to TRBJ2-7; D is unclear. Trimming pared 4 bases from V and 7 bases from J, leaving 14 bases between. This CDR3 spans 12 amino acids. The germline CDR1 and CDR2 sequences are SQVTM and ANQGSEA. The CDR3 DNA follows: TGCAGCGTTGGATGGGTGGTTGGGGAGCAGTACTTC. As protein: CSVGWVVGEQYF.

The V call is TRBV21-1, the J call TRBJ2-3; the table gives TRBD2 as D, unverified against the DNA. TRBV21-1 is reported as a pseudogene. This CDR3 region has 19 residues. The CDR3 DNA reads TGTGCCAGCAGCTCCCCGGTGGGGGCTAGCGGGAGGGGGGCAGATACGCAGTATTTT. It yields the protein CASSSPVGASGRGADTQYF.

The gene calls are TRBV4-1 and TRBJ1-2; D is uncertain. Germline values: CDR1 MGHRA, CDR2 YSYEKL. Trimming left V 0 bases short and J 4 bases short, with 6 bases between. This CDR3 is built from 13 residues. The DNA of the CDR3 is TGCGCCAGCAGCCAAGAACCGAGCTATGGCTACACCTTC. It codes for CASSQEPSYGYTF.

The J gene is TRBJ2-7, the V gene TRBV9; 9 bases map to TRBD2. The V segment lost 6 bases and the J segment 0 bases; nucleotides outside the gene matches: 4. CDR3 length equals 14 residues. Germline CDR1 SGDLS, CDR2 YYNGEE. In nucleotides, the CDR3 is TGTGCCAGCACCCCGACTAGCGGCTCCTACGAGCAGTACTTC. Translated, it gives CASTPTSGSYEQYF.

The gene calls are TRBV6-1 and TRBJ1-3, with D maybe TRBD1 (6 bases). V lost 4 bases and J lost 0, with 13 bases in between. CDR1 and CDR2 (germline): MNHNS, SASEGT. The CDR3 totals 16 residues. CDR3 DNA: TGTGCCAGCAGTGGCCAGGGGACCGACTCTGGAAACACCATATATTTT. It specifies CASSGQGTDSGNTIYF.

The chain uses TRBV6-1 and TRBJ1-3; D remains unclear. The CDR3 sequence is 15 residues long. V lost 6 bases and J 0 bases, leaving 12 bases between the germline ends. CDR1 and CDR2 from the germline V gene are MNHNS and SASEGT. CDR3 DNA: TGTGCCAGCAGATCCGGACGGAGCTCTGGAAACACCATATATTTT. Residues: CASRSGRSSGNTIYF.

The chain couples TRBV12-3 or TRBV12-4 to TRBJ1-3, with unresolved D. V was pared by 3 bases and J by 4 bases, with 10 bases between. CDR3 length: 14 amino acids. The CDR3 coding sequence is TGTGCCAGCAGTTTCAGGTTTCCCGGAAACACCATATATTTT. Translating it yields CASSFRFPGNTIYF.

This clonotype was seen more than once but under ten times. The chain combines TRBV7-3 with TRBJ1-6; D ambiguous. This CDR3 comprises 13 residues. Germline loops: CDR1 SGHTA, CDR2 FQGTGA. Trimming stripped 5 bases from V and 12 bases from J, with 14 bases between. CDR3 coding DNA: TGTGCCAGCAGCCGCGTCGTGGACGGACCCCTCCACTTT. This encodes CASSRVVDGPLHF.

This clonotype has more than one count but fewer than ten. The V call is TRBV2, the J call TRBJ2-2; the match to TRBD2 covers 8 bases. The CDR3 extends over 13 amino acids. Germline V gene data show CDR1 as SNHLY and CDR2 as FYNNEI. V was clipped by 5 bases and J by 7 bases; unmatched bases: 3. CDR3 sequence (DNA): TGTGCCAGCAGTAGCGGGAGAATCGGGGAGCTGTTTTTT. Protein: CASSSGRIGELFF.

The V gene is TRBV10-3, the J gene TRBJ1-2, with 7 bases lining up with TRBD1. The V segment lost 10 bases and the J segment 6 bases; nucleotides outside the gene matches: 11. This CDR3 is 13 amino acids long. CDR1 ENHRY and CDR2 SYGVKD come from the germline V gene. The CDR3 DNA sequence: TGTGCCACACGGCAGGGGGAAGGGGATGGCTACACCTTC. Amino acid sequence: CATRQGEGDGYTF.